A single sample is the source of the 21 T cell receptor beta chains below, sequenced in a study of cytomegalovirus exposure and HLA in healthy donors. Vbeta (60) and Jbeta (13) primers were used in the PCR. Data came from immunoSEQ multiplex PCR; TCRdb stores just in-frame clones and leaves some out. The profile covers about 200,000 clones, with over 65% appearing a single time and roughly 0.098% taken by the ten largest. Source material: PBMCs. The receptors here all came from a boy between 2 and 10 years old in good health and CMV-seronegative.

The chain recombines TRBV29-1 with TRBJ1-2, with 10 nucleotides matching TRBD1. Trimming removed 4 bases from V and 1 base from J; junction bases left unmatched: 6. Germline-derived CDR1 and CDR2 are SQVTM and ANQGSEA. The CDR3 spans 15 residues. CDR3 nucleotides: TGCAGCGTTGGGGGACAGGGGTTGAATAACTATGGCTACACCTTC. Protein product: CSVGGQGLNNYGYTF.

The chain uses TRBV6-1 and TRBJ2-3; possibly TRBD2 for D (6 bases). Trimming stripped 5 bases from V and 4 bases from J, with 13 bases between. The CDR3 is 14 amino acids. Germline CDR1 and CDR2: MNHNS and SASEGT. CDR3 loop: CASSPGTHPDTQYF. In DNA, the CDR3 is TGTGCCAGCAGTCCCGGGACTCATCCAGATACGCAGTATTTT.

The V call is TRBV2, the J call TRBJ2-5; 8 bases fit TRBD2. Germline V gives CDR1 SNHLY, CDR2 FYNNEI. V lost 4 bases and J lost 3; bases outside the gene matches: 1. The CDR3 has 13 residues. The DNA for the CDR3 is TGTGCCAGCAGTGGAGCGGGAGAAGAGACCCAGTACTTC. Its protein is CASSGAGEETQYF.

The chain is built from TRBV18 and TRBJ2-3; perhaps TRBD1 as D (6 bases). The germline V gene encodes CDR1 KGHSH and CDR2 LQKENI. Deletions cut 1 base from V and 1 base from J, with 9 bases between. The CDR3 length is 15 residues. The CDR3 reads CASSPQQGGTDTQYF. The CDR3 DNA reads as TGTGCCAGCTCACCACAACAGGGTGGCACAGATACGCAGTATTTT.

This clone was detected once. The CDR3 DNA is TGCGCCAGCAGCCAAGATAGATGGCAGGGCCCATCCTACGAGCAGTACTTC. Translated: CASSQDRWQGPSYEQYF. V is TRBV4-3 and J is TRBJ2-5, with D perhaps matching TRBD1 (5 bases). The J call may be mistaken, given a closer DNA end match to TRBJ2-7. The CDR3 totals 17 residues. Germline V lookup: CDR1 LGHNA, CDR2 YSLEER.

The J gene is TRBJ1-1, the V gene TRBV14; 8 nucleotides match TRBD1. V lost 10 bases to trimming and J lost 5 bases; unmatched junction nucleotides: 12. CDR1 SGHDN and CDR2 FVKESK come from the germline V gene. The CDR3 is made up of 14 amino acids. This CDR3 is CAIPRTGSETEAFF. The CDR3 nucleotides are TGTGCCATCCCCCGGACAGGGTCAGAGACTGAAGCTTTCTTT.

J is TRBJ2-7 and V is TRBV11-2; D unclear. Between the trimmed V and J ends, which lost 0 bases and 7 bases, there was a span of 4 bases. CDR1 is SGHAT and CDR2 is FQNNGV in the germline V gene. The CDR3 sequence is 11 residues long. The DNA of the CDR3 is TGTGCCAGCAGCTTAGACGGGGAGCAGTACTTC. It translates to CASSLDGEQYF.

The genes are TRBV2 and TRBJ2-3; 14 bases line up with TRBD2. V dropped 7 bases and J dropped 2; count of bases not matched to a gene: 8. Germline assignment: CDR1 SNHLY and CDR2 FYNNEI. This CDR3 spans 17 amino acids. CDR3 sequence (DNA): TGTGCCAGCAAGGGACTAGCGGGGGCACCCCCCACAGATACGCAGTATTTT. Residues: CASKGLAGAPPTDTQYF. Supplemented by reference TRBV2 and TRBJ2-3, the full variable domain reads EPEVTQTPSHQVTQMGQEVILRCVPISNHLYFYWYRQILGQKVEFLVSFYNNEISEKSEIFDDQFSVERPDGSNFTLKIRSTKLEDSAMYFCASKGLAGAPPTDTQYFGPGTRLTVL.

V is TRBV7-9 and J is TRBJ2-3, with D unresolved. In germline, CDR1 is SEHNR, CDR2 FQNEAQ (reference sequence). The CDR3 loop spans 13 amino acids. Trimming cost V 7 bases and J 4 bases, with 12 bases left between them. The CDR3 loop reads CASTLYAADTQYF. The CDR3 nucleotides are TGTGCCAGCACCCTATATGCGGCAGATACGCAGTATTTT.

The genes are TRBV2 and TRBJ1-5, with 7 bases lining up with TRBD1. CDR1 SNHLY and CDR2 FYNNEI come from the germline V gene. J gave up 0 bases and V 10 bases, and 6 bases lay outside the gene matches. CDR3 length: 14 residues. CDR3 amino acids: CATRRDSSNQPQHF. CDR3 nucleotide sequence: TGTGCCACCAGAAGGGACAGTAGCAATCAGCCCCAGCATTTT. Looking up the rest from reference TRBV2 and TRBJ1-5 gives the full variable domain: EPEVTQTPSHQVTQMGQEVILRCVPISNHLYFYWYRQILGQKVEFLVSFYNNEISEKSEIFDDQFSVERPDGSNFTLKIRSTKLEDSAMYFCATRRDSSNQPQHFGDGTRLSIL.

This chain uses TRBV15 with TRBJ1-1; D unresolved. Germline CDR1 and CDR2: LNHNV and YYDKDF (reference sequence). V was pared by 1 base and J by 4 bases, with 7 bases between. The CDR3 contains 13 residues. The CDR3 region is CATSRAGPTEAFF. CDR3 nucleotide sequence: TGTGCCACCAGCAGAGCTGGCCCCACTGAAGCTTTCTTT.

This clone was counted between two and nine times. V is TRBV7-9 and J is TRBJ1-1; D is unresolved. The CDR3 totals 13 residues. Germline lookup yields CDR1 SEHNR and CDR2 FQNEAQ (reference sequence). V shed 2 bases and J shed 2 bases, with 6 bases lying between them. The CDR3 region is CASSLSANTEAFF. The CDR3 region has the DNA TGTGCCAGCAGCTTAAGCGCTAACACTGAAGCTTTCTTT.

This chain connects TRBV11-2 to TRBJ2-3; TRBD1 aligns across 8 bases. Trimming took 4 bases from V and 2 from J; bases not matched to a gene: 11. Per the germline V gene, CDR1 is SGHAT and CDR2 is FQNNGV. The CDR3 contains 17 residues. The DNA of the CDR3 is TGTGCCAGCAGCTCCCGCTTGGACAGGGACCTCACAGATACGCAGTATTTT. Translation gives CASSSRLDRDLTDTQYF.

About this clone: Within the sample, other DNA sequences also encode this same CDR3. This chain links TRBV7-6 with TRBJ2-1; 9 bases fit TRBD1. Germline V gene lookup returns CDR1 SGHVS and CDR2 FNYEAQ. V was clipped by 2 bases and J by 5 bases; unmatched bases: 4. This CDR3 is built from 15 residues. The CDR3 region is CASSLRTGDNNEQFF. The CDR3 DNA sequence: TGTGCCAGCAGCTTAAGGACAGGGGATAACAATGAGCAGTTCTTC.

The CDR3 here is CASSQEASGNTIYF. CDR3 DNA sequence: TGCGCCAGCAGCCAAGAAGCGTCTGGAAACACCATATATTTT. The chain carries TRBV4-1 and TRBJ1-3; D not certain. Per germline, CDR1 MGHRA and CDR2 YSYEKL. This CDR3 is built from 14 residues. Trimming cost V 0 bases and J 1 base, with 4 bases left between them.

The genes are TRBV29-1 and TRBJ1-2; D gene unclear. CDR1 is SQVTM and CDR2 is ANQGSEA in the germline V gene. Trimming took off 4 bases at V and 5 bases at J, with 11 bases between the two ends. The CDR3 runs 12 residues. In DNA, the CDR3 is TGCAGCGTTGGGGCAGACCCTTATGGCTACACCTTC. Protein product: CSVGADPYGYTF.

CDR3 region: CASSLYSRGETQYF. CDR3 bases: TGTGCCAGCAGCTTATATTCCAGGGGAGAGACCCAGTACTTC. V gene TRBV11-2 combines with J gene TRBJ2-5; perhaps TRBD1 as D (6 bases). Germline loops: CDR1 SGHAT, CDR2 FQNNGV. The CDR3 spans 14 residues. V dropped 2 bases and J dropped 4 bases, with 11 bases sitting between them.

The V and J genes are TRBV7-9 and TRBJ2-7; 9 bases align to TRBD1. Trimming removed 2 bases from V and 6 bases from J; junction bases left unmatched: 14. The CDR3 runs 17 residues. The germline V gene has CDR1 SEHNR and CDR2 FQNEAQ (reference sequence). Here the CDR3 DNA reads TGTGCCAGCAGCTTATTCTCCACCGGGACAGGGTATCGCGAGCAGTACTTC. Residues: CASSLFSTGTGYREQYF.

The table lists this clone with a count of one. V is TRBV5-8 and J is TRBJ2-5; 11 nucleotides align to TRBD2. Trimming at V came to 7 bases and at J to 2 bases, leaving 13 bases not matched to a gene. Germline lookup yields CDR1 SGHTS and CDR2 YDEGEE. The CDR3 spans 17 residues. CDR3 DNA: TGTGCCAGCTGCCAAGCCTTCCTAGCGGGGGGACAAGAGACCCAGTACTTC. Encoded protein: CASCQAFLAGGQETQYF. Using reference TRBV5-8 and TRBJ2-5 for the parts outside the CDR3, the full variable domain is EAGVTQSPTHLIKTRGQQATLRCSPISGHTSVYWYQQALGLGLQFLLWYDEGEERNRGNFPPRFSGRQFPNYSSELNVNALELEDSALYLCASCQAFLAGGQETQYFGPGTRLLVL.

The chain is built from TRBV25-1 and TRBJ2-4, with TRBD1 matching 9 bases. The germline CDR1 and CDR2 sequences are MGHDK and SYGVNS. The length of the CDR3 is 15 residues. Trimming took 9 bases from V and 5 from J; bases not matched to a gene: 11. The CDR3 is CARDPGQGGENIQYF. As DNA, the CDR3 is TGTGCCAGGGACCCGGGACAGGGTGGGGAAAACATTCAGTACTTC.

This CDR3 reads CASRRQGLDGYTF. The CDR3 bases are TGTGCCAGCAGAAGACAAGGCTTAGACGGCTACACCTTC. The chain combines TRBV5-4 with TRBJ1-2; D call uncertain. Germline V gene data show CDR1 as SGHNT and CDR2 as YYREEE (reference sequence). V dropped 5 bases and J dropped 8 bases, with 16 bases sitting between them. The CDR3 sequence is 13 residues long.